Listed here are 6 T cell receptor beta chains from one sample, sequenced in a study of Ad26.COV2.S vaccination and SARS-CoV-2 variants. Specified treatment: roughly 19 received Ad26.COV2.S at low or high dose, single or two shots; roughly five received placebo; per-sample allocation not given. It was on day 63 after the first vaccine or placebo injection that samples were taken. Generated by immunoSEQ multiplex PCR, the TCRdb table keeps only in-frame clones and is missing some. The data contain around 450,000 clones, around 89% of them singletons. The source material was peripheral blood, sampled in a trial of Ad26.COV2.S vaccine versus placebo. Receptors originate from a person aged 18-60 years who received the Ad26.COV2.S COVID-19 vaccine or a placebo.

This clone was seen once. The V call is TRBV14, the J call TRBJ2-1; D remains unclear. Trimming removed 5 bases from V and 5 bases from J, with 16 bases in between. The CDR3 has 15 amino acids. CDR1 is SGHDN and CDR2 is FVKESK in the germline V gene. CDR3: CASSGGLLLNNEQFF. DNA of the CDR3: TGTGCCAGCAGCGGCGGCCTTCTCCTGAACAATGAGCAGTTCTTC.

This clone has just one count. The J gene is TRBJ2-2, the V gene TRBV25-1; 7 bases match TRBD1. The CDR3 has 15 residues. V lost 9 bases to trimming and J lost 6 bases; unmatched junction nucleotides: 13. Germline CDR1 MGHDK, CDR2 SYGVNS. CDR3: CASYTGVPLAGELFF. In DNA form, the CDR3 reads TGTGCCAGTTACACAGGGGTCCCTCTGGCCGGGGAGCTGTTTTTT.

Only a few counts were recorded for this clone. CDR3 sequence reads: CASTRGPETQYF. The CDR3, as DNA: TGTGCCAGTACCAGGGGTCCAGAGACCCAGTACTTC. This chain connects TRBV7-9 to TRBJ2-5, with D maybe TRBD1 (6 bases). The CDR3 length is 12 residues. The germline V gene encodes CDR1 SEHNR and CDR2 FQNEAQ (reference sequence). Trimming pared 9 bases from V and 4 bases from J, leaving 12 bases between.

V is TRBV4-3 and J is TRBJ1-5, with no clear D. The V end was cut by 0 bases, the J end by 4 bases, with 7 bases between. This CDR3 region has 14 residues. Germline V gives CDR1 LGHNA, CDR2 YSLEER. The CDR3 loop reads CASSQEWANQPQHF. DNA for the CDR3: TGCGCCAGCAGCCAAGAATGGGCTAATCAGCCCCAGCATTTT.

This clone was recorded once. The V and J genes are TRBV10-2 and TRBJ1-5; 7 bases agree with TRBD1. Germline V gives CDR1 WSHSY, CDR2 SAAADI. Trimming at V came to 10 bases and at J to 2 bases, leaving 8 bases not matched to a gene. This CDR3 spans 14 amino acids. CDR3 loop: CANIRDRGNQPQHF. For the CDR3, the DNA is TGCGCCAACATCCGGGACAGAGGCAATCAGCCCCAGCATTTT.

Notes on this clone: The sample holds other DNA sequences that translate to the same CDR3. The genes are TRBV5-1 and TRBJ1-2, with 11 bases matching TRBD1. Germline CDR1 reads SGHRS; CDR2 reads YFSETQ. The CDR3 spans 16 residues. V shed 4 bases, J shed 2 bases, and the junction held 7 bases outside the gene matches. The CDR3 bases are TGCGCCAGCAGCCTGAGGACAGGGGGCCCCAACTATGGCTACACCTTC. This codes for CASSLRTGGPNYGYTF.